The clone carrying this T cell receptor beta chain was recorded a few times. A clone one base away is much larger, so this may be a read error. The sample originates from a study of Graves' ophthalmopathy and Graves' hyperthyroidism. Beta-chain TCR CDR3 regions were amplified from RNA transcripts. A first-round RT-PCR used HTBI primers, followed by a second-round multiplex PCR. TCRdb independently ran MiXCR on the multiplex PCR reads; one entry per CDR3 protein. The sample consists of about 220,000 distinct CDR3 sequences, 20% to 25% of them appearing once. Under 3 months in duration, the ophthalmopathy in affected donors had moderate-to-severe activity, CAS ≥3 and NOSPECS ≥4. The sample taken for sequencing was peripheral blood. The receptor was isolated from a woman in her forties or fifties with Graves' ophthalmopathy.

CDR3: CASSLSLGVREQYF. The CDR3 region has the DNA TGTGCCAGCAGTTTAAGTTTGGGGGTCCGCGAGCAGTACTTC. The chain couples TRBV12-3 or TRBV12-4 to TRBJ2-7, with D possibly called TRBD1 or TRBD2 (5 bases each). Trimming left V 2 bases short and J 6 bases short, with 14 bases between. This CDR3 has 14 residues.